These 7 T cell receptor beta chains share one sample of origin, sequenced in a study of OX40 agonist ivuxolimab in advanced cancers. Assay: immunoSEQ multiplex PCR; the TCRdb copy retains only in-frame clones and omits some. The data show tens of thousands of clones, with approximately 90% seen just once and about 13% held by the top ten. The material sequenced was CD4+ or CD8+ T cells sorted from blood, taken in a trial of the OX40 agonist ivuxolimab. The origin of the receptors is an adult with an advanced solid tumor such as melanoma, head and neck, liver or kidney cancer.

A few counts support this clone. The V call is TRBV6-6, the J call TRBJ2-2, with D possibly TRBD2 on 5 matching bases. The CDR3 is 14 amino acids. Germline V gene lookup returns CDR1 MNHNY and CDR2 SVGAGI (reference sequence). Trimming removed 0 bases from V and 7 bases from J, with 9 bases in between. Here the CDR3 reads CASSYSAGYGELFF. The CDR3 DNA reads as TGTGCCAGCAGTTACTCGGCGGGTTACGGGGAGCTGTTTTTT.

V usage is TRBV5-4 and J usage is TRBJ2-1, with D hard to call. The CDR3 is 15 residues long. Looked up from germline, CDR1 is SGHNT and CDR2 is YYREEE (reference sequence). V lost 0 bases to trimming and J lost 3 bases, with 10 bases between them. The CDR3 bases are TGTGCCAGCAGCTTGGCCGGGTACAGCTACAATGAGCAGTTCTTC. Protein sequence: CASSLAGYSYNEQFF.

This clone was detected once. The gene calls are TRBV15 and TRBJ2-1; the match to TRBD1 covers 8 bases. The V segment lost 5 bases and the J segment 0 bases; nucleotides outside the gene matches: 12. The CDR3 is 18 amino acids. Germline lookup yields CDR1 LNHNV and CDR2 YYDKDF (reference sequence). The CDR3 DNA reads TGTGCCACCAGCGGGGACCCACAGGGGGTGACCTCCTACAATGAGCAGTTCTTC. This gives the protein CATSGDPQGVTSYNEQFF.

The CDR3 is CASSPRQVDQPQHF. CDR3 coding DNA: TGTGCCAGCTCACCGCGACAGGTAGATCAGCCCCAGCATTTT. This sequence joins TRBV18 and TRBJ1-5; D might be TRBD1 (6 bases). V was shortened by 3 bases and J by 5 bases, with 11 bases between the two germline ends. Germline V lookup: CDR1 KGHSH, CDR2 LQKENI. There are 14 residues in the CDR3.

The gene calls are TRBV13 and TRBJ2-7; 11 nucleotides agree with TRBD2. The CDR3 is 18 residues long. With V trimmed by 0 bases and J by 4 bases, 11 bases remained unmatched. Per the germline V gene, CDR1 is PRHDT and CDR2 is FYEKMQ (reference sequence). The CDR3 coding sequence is TGTGCCAGCAGCTTAGGCCGGACCTTACTAGCGGGGGATTACGAGCAGTACTTC. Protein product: CASSLGRTLLAGDYEQYF.

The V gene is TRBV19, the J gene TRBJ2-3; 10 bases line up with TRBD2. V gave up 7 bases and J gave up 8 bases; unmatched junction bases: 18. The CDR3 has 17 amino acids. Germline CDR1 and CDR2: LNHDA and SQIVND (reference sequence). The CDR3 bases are TGTGCCAGTACCCAATACGGGCTAGCGGGAGAATCGGGTACGCAGTATTTT. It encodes CASTQYGLAGESGTQYF. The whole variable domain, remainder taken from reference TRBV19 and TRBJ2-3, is DGGITQSPKYLFRKEGQNVTLSCEQNLNHDAMYWYRQDPGQGLRLIYYSQIVNDFQKGDIAEGYSVSREKKESFPLTVTSAQKNPTAFYLCASTQYGLAGESGTQYFGPGTRLTVL.

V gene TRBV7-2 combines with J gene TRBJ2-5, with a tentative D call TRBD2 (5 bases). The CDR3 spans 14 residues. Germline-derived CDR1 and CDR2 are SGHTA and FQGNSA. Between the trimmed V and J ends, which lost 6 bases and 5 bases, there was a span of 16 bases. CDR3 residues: CASRTRGRPETQYF. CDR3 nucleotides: TGTGCCAGCAGGACAAGAGGGCGGCCTGAGACCCAGTACTTC. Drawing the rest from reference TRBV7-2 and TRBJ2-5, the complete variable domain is GAGVSQSPSNKVTEKGKDVELRCDPISGHTALYWYRQSLGQGLEFLIYFQGNSAPDKSGLPSDRFSAERTGGSVSTLTIQRTQQEDSAVYLCASRTRGRPETQYFGPGTRLLVL.